This T cell receptor (beta chain) was sequenced for a study of high-grade serous ovarian cancer treatment subgroups. Study as a whole: Each sample yielded on average around 7,000 unique TCR beta rearrangements from over 12,000 reads.

Concerning this clone: Its antigen is as yet unknown.

Sequenced by immunoSEQ multiplex PCR; TCRdb stores in-frame clones only, minus some. The table includes roughly 4,300 clones, roughly 74% detected once. Germline V gene data show CDR1 as SGHTA and CDR2 as FQGNSA. Losses at the gene ends were 5 bases for V and 2 bases for J; bases not matched to a gene: 8. This CDR3 contains 15 residues. Study results and caveats: CDR1 and CDR2 were left unanalyzed; analyses focused on CDR3. Clonal relatedness tracked neoantigen level, and by trend copy number and mutation load. Repertoire similarity ranged roughly 0.11 to 0.85 between tumors of one patient.

Tumor samples were taken before definitive surgery or chemotherapy. The clonotype comes from a human donor with high-grade serous ovarian cancer. The chain is built from TRBV7-2 and TRBJ2-5, with 7 bases that match TRBD1. Specimen: tumor tissue. CDR3 sequence reads: CASSRVTGFQETQYF. As DNA, the CDR3 is TGTGCCAGCAGCCGGGTGACAGGGTTTCAAGAGACCCAGTACTTC.